These 17 T cell receptor beta chains were all obtained from the same sample, sequenced in a study of cytomegalovirus exposure and HLA in healthy donors (dated by TCRdb to the late 2010s). Libraries were constructed by the immunoSEQ multiplex PCR assay. The multiplex PCR relied on a mix of 60 forward primers for TCR Vbeta segments and 13 reverse primers for TCR Jbeta segments. TCRdb carries this immuneACCESS record with in-frame sequences only. Its versions omit some clonotypes, under half of them owing to an unresolved V gene in the studies checked, with the rest unexplained. The sample table lists approximately 170,000 clones, over 70% of them with a count of one. Around 7% of the sample is in the top ten clones. Sequences were obtained from PBMCs. The receptor set was obtained from a woman between 40 and 50 years old in good health and CMV-seropositive.

This clone was seen more than once but under ten times. The gene calls are TRBV10-3 and TRBJ1-6; D is ambiguous. This CDR3 spans 15 amino acids. Trimming cost V 1 base and J 8 bases, with 12 bases left between them. CDR1 is ENHRY and CDR2 is SYGVKD in the germline V gene. The CDR3 loop is CAISELRVRDSPLHF. The CDR3 region has the DNA TGTGCCATCAGTGAGTTGCGGGTAAGGGATTCACCCCTCCACTTT.

This chain uses TRBV10-2 with TRBJ1-2; 11 bases line up with TRBD1. The CDR3 is 16 amino acids. V shed 6 bases and J 2 bases; nucleotides not matched to a gene: 8. CDR1 is WSHSY, CDR2 SAAADI, per germline. The CDR3 sequence is CASRPGTGGRNYGYTF. The CDR3 coding sequence is TGCGCCAGCAGACCCGGGACAGGGGGTCGAAACTATGGCTACACCTTC.

The chain carries TRBV5-4 and TRBJ2-7, with TRBD1 identical over 9 bases. The CDR3 is 15 amino acids. Losses at the gene ends were 4 bases for V and 3 bases for J; bases not matched to a gene: 8. Germline loops: CDR1 SGHNT, CDR2 YYREEE (reference sequence). CDR3 DNA sequence: TGTGCCAGCAGCAGGTCCGGGACAGGGATCTACGAGCAGTACTTC. Its protein product is CASSRSGTGIYEQYF.

The CDR3 DNA is TGTGCCTGGAAACAAGAGGGCAGAAGACAGTTCTTC. Translating gives CAWKQEGRRQFF. The rearrangement uses TRBV30 and TRBJ2-1, with D perhaps matching TRBD2 (5 bases). V was cut by 4 bases and J by 13 bases, with 17 bases left in between. This CDR3 has 12 residues. The germline CDR1 and CDR2 sequences are GTSNPN and SVGIG (reference sequence).

The chain is built from TRBV5-4 and TRBJ2-1; the D gene is possibly TRBD2 (5 bases). Per the germline V gene, CDR1 is SGHNT and CDR2 is YYREEE (reference sequence). Trimming cost V 0 bases and J 9 bases, with 7 bases left between them. The CDR3 spans 12 residues. The chain's CDR3 is CASSLVEGEQFF. The CDR3 region has the DNA TGTGCCAGCAGCTTGGTAGAGGGTGAGCAGTTCTTC.

The chain carries TRBV6-5 and TRBJ2-7; 10 bases align to TRBD1. V lost 4 bases to trimming and J lost 2 bases; unmatched junction nucleotides: 5. CDR1 is MNHEY, CDR2 SVGAGI, per germline. CDR3 length: 15 amino acids. Written as DNA, the CDR3 is TGTGCCAGCAGTTTCTCGGGACAGGGGACCTACGAGCAGTACTTC. This encodes CASSFSGQGTYEQYF.

The V and J genes are TRBV7-8 and TRBJ1-2; tentatively, D is TRBD1 (5 bases). The CDR3 length is 14 residues. CDR1 is SGHVS, CDR2 FQNEAQ, per germline. V was pared by 5 bases and J by 6 bases, with 16 bases between. The DNA for the CDR3 is TGTGCCAGCAGCATCGGGACTCTCCTTAATGGCTACACCTTC. It specifies CASSIGTLLNGYTF.

This clone was detected once. The junction departs from germline at one end; a sequencing error may be responsible. This chain links TRBV7-9 with TRBJ1-1; the D is unclear. Germline loops: CDR1 SEHNR, CDR2 FQNEAQ (reference sequence). CDR3 length: 15 amino acids. The CDR3 loop reads CSSSFGRSGNTEAFF. As DNA, the CDR3 is TGTTCCAGCAGCTTCGGGAGGTCGGGGAACACTGAAGCTTTCTTT.

The table lists this clone with a count of one. The chain combines TRBV2 with TRBJ1-4; 8 positions match TRBD1. Germline V gene lookup returns CDR1 SNHLY and CDR2 FYNNEI. Trimming at V came to 6 bases and at J to 2 bases, leaving 5 bases not matched to a gene. This CDR3 region has 15 residues. The CDR3 here is CASRRTGTTNEKLFF. CDR3 DNA sequence: TGTGCCAGCAGGCGGACAGGGACGACTAATGAAAAACTGTTTTTT.

The rearrangement joins TRBV5-1 to TRBJ1-1; 7 positions match TRBD1. Trimming cost V 4 bases and J 3 bases; bases outside gene matches: 12. The germline V gene has CDR1 SGHRS and CDR2 YFSETQ. The CDR3 extends over 16 amino acids. DNA for the CDR3: TGCGCCAGCAGCGAGGGCTACAGGGGCAAGGACACTGAAGCTTTCTTT. Protein: CASSEGYRGKDTEAFF.

The V call is TRBV30, the J call TRBJ1-2, with D tentatively TRBD1 (5 bases). V was trimmed by 3 bases and J by 13 bases, leaving 15 bases between them. The CDR3 runs 11 residues. From germline, CDR1 is GTSNPN and CDR2 SVGIG (reference sequence). CDR3 loop: CAWSGGGTSTF. In nucleotides, the CDR3 is TGTGCCTGGAGCGGGGGGGGTACCTCCACCTTC.

The chain recombines TRBV7-9 with TRBJ2-7, with unresolved D. This CDR3 comprises 11 residues. In germline, CDR1 is SEHNR, CDR2 FQNEAQ (reference sequence). Trimming left V 5 bases short and J 3 bases short, with 5 bases between. This CDR3 reads CASSALYEQYF. CDR3 coding DNA: TGTGCCAGCAGCGCACTCTACGAGCAGTACTTC.

V is TRBV5-1 and J is TRBJ2-5, with D possibly being TRBD1 (5 bases). CDR1 and CDR2 from the germline V gene are SGHRS and YFSETQ. The CDR3 runs 14 residues. Trimming cost V 3 bases and J 4 bases, with 13 bases left between them. The CDR3 is CASSSGEGAETQYF. The CDR3 DNA reads as TGCGCCAGCAGCTCGGGTGAAGGGGCAGAGACCCAGTACTTC.

The chain has TRBV15 and TRBJ1-2; unclear D gene. V lost 0 bases and J lost 3, with 8 bases in between. This CDR3 has 14 residues. The germline V gene has CDR1 LNHNV and CDR2 YYDKDF (reference sequence). The CDR3 nucleotides are TGTGCCACCAGCAGAGATACCGGAGACTATGGCTACACCTTC. It codes for CATSRDTGDYGYTF.

The CDR3, as DNA: TGTGCCAGTAGTATTAGTGATGGAGCCTACGAGCAGTACTTC. This translates into CASSISDGAYEQYF. The chain joins TRBV19 to TRBJ2-7, with D unresolved. Trimming left V 3 bases short and J 2 bases short, with 11 bases between. CDR3 length: 14 residues. Looked up from germline, CDR1 is LNHDA and CDR2 is SQIVND (reference sequence).

Concerning this clone: Its ends do not fully match the called genes, so a read error is possible. V is TRBV7-9 and J is TRBJ1-1; weak D call: TRBD1 (6 bases). The CDR3 is 15 residues long. Germline CDR1 is SEHNR and CDR2 is FQNEAQ (reference sequence). CDR3 amino acids: CSSSPTGSLNTEAFF. For the CDR3, the DNA is TGTTCCAGCAGCCCTACAGGGAGCTTGAACACTGAAGCTTTCTTT.

The rearrangement links TRBV28 to TRBJ1-1, with 7 nucleotides matching TRBD1. The CDR3 runs to 18 residues. Germline CDR1 reads MDHEN; CDR2 reads SYDVKM. The V segment lost 5 bases and the J segment 0 bases; nucleotides outside the gene matches: 15. CDR3 bases: TGTGCCAGCAGTCCAAACAGGGGCATAGCGTTTATGAACACTGAAGCTTTCTTT. This encodes CASSPNRGIAFMNTEAFF. The full variable domain, with the rest looked up from reference TRBV28 and TRBJ1-1, is DVKVTQSSRYLVKRTGEKVFLECVQDMDHENMFWYRQDPGLGLRLIYFSYDVKMKEKGDIPEGYSVSREKKERFSLILESASTNQTSMYLCASSPNRGIAFMNTEAFFGQGTRLTVV.